This T cell receptor (beta chain) was obtained from a study of cytomegalovirus exposure and HLA in healthy donors. Study-wide points: The classifier reportedly diagnosed cytomegalovirus status with high sensitivity and specificity.

This clone was detected once. Its antigen is undetermined. TCRdb's copy holds only in-frame clones and misses some; the assay was immunoSEQ multiplex PCR. Of about 63,000 clones in the sample, 80% to 90% were seen once. Germline loops: CDR1 MNHNS, CDR2 SASEGT. The length of the CDR3 is 12 residues. The trim removed 6 bases at V and 6 bases at J, leaving 3 bases unmatched. The specimen sequenced was PBMCs. The V call is TRBV6-1, the J call TRBJ2-3; 7 positions agree with TRBD1. The sequence derives from a woman aged 18 to 35 in good health and CMV-seronegative. CDR3 sequence reads: CASRRGGDTQYF. The CDR3 bases are TGTGCCAGCAGAAGAGGGGGCGATACGCAGTATTTT.